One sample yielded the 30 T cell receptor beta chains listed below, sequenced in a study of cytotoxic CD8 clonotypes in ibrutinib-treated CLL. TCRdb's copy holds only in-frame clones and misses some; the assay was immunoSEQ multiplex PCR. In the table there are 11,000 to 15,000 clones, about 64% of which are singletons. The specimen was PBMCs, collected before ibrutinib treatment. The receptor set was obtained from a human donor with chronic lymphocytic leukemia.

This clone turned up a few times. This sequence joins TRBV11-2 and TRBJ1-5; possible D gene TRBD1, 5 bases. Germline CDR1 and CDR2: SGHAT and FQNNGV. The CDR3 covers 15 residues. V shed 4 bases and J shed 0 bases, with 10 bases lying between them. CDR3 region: CASSWGTHSNQPQHF. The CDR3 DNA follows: TGTGCCAGCAGCTGGGGGACCCATAGCAATCAGCCCCAGCATTTT.

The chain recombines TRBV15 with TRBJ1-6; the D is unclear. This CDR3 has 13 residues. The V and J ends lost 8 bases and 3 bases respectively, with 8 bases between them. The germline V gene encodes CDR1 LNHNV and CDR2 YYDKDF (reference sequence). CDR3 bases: TGTGCCACCGTCGTGGACTATAATTCACCCCTCCACTTT. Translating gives CATVVDYNSPLHF.

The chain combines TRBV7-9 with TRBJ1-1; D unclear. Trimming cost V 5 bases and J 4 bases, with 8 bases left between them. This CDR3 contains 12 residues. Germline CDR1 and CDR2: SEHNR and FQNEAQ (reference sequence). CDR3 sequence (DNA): TGTGCCAGCAGCCAAGAGGGCACTGAAGCTTTCTTT. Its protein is CASSQEGTEAFF.

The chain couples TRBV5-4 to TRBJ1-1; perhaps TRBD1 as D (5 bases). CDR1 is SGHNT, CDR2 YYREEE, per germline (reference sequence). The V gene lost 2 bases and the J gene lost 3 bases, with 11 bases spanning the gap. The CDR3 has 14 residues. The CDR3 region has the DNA TGTGCCAGCAGCTTAGGGGCAGATTACACTGAAGCTTTCTTT. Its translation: CASSLGADYTEAFF.

CDR3 sequence reads: CASSPSGGPYEQYF. In DNA, the CDR3 is TGTGCCAGCAGCCCTAGCGGGGGGCCCTACGAGCAGTACTTC. The gene calls are TRBV4-2 and TRBJ2-7; 11 bases are a match to TRBD2. CDR3 length equals 14 residues. V lost 4 bases and J lost 2; bases outside the gene matches: 1. Germline loops: CDR1 LGHNA, CDR2 YNFKEQ.

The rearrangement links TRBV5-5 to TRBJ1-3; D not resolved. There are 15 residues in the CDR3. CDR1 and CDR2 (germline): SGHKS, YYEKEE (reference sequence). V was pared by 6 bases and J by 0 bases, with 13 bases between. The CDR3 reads CASNSGWGSGNTIYF. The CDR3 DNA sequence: TGTGCCAGCAACTCGGGGTGGGGCTCTGGAAACACCATATATTTT.

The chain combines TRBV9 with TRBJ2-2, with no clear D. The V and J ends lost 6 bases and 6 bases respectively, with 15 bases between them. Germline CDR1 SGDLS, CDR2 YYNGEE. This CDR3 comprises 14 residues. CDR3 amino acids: CASTPPSGAGELFF. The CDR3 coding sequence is TGTGCCAGCACTCCCCCCAGTGGAGCCGGGGAGCTGTTTTTT. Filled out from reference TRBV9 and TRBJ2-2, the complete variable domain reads DSGVTQTPKHLITATGQRVTLRCSPRSGDLSVYWYQQSLDQGLQFLIQYYNGEERAKGNILERFSAQQFPDLHSELNLSSLELGDSALYFCASTPPSGAGELFFGEGSRLTVL.

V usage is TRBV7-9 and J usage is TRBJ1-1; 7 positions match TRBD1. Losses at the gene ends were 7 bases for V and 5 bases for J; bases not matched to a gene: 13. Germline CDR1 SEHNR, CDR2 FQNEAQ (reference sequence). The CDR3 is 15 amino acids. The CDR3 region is CASTLGGGGWTEAFF. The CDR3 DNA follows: TGTGCCAGCACCCTAGGCGGAGGGGGCTGGACTGAAGCTTTCTTT.

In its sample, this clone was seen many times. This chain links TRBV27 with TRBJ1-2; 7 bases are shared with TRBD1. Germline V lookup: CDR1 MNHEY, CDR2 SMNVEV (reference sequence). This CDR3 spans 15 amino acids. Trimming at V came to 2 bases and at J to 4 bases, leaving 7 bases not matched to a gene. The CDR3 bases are TGTGCCAGCAGTTTAGGGGGGCAGGGGGTCTATGGCTACACCTTC. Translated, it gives CASSLGGQGVYGYTF.

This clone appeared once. CDR3 DNA sequence: TGCGCCAGCAGCTTGACCGGGACAACGAACACCGGGGAGCTGTTTTTT. Amino acids: CASSLTGTTNTGELFF. J is TRBJ2-2 and V is TRBV5-1; a weak D match, TRBD1 (6 bases). The CDR3 has 16 residues. V dropped 1 base and J dropped 0 bases, with 10 bases sitting between them. The germline V gene has CDR1 SGHRS and CDR2 YFSETQ.

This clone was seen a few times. The chain's CDR3 is CASSQDPDDYGYTF. The CDR3 nucleotides read TGCGCCAGCAGCCAAGATCCTGATGACTATGGCTACACCTTC. V gene TRBV4-1 combines with J gene TRBJ1-2, with no clear D. Germline loops: CDR1 MGHRA, CDR2 YSYEKL. V was trimmed by 0 bases and J by 3 bases, leaving 8 bases between them. This CDR3 comprises 14 residues.

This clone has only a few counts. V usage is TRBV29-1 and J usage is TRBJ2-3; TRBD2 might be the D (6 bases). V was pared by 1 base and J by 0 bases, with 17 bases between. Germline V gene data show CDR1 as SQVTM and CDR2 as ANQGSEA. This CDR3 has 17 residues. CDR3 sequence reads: CSVEGPAWRGSTDTQYF. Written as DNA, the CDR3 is TGCAGCGTTGAAGGGCCGGCTTGGCGGGGAAGCACAGATACGCAGTATTTT.

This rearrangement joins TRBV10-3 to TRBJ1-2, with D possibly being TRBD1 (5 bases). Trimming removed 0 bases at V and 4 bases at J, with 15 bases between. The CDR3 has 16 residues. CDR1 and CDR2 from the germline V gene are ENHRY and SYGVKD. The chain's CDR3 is CAISESGTQSLYGYTF. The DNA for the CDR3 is TGTGCCATCAGTGAGTCGGGGACGCAGAGCCTCTATGGCTACACCTTC.

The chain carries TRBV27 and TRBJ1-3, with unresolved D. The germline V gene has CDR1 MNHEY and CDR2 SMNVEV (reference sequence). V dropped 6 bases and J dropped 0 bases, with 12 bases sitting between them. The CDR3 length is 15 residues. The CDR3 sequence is CASSPSGTSGNTIYF. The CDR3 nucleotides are TGTGCCAGCAGCCCAAGCGGAACCTCTGGAAACACCATATATTTT.

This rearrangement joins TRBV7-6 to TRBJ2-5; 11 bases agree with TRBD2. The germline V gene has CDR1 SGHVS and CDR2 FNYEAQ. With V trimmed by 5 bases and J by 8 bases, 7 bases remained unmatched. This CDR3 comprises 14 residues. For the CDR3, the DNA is TGTGCCAGCAGCCAGATGACTAGCGGGGTCACCCAGTACTTC. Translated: CASSQMTSGVTQYF. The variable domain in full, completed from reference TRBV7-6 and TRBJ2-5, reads GAGVSQSPRYKVTKRGQDVALRCDPISGHVSLYWYRQALGQGPEFLTYFNYEAQQDKSGLPNDRFSAERPEGSISTLTIQRTEQRDSAMYRCASSQMTSGVTQYFGPGTRLLVL.

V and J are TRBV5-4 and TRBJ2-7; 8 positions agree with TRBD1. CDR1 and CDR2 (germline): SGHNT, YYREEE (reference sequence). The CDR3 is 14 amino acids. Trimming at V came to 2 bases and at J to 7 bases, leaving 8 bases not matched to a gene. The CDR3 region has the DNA TGTGCCAGCAGCTTCGACAGGGGTTTGGAAGAGCAGTACTTC. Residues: CASSFDRGLEEQYF.

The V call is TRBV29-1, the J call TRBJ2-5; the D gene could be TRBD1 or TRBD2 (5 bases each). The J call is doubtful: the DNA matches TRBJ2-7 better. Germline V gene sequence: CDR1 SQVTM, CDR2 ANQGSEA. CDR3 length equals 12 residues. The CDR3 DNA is TGCAGCGTCGGGGACCGGGGATACGAGCAGTACTTC. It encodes CSVGDRGYEQYF.

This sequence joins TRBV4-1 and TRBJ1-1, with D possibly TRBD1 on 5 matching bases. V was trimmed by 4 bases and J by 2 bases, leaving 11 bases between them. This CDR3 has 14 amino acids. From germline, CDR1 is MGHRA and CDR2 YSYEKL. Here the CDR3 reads CASSPRRDNTEAFF. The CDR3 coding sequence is TGCGCCAGCAGCCCGCGCAGGGACAACACTGAAGCTTTCTTT.

This CDR3 is CASSWKGGSDSPLHF. In DNA, the CDR3 is TGCGCCAGCAGCTGGAAGGGAGGGTCGGATTCACCCCTCCACTTT. The chain combines TRBV5-1 with TRBJ1-6; D is uncertain. V lost 3 bases, J lost 8 bases, and 15 bases lay in between. CDR3 size: 15 residues. Per the germline V gene, CDR1 is SGHRS and CDR2 is YFSETQ.

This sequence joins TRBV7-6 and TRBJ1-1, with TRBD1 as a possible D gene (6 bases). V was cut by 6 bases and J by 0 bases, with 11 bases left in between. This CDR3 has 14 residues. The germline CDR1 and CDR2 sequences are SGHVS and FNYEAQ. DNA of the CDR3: TGTGCCAGCAGTCCAGGGGAATTGAACACTGAAGCTTTCTTT. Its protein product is CASSPGELNTEAFF. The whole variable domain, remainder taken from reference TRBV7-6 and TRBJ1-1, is GAGVSQSPRYKVTKRGQDVALRCDPISGHVSLYWYRQALGQGPEFLTYFNYEAQQDKSGLPNDRFSAERPEGSISTLTIQRTEQRDSAMYRCASSPGELNTEAFFGQGTRLTVV.

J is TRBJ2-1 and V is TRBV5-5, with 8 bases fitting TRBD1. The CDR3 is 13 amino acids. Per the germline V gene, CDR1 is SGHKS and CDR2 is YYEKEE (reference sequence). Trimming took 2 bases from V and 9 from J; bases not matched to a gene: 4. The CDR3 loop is CASSFGQGGEQFF. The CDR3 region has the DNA TGTGCCAGCAGCTTCGGACAGGGAGGTGAGCAGTTCTTC.

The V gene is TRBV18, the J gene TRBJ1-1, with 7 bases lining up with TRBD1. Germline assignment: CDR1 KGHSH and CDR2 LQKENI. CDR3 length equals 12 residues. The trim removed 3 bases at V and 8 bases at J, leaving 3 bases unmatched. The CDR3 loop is CASSPPDREAFF. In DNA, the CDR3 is TGTGCCAGCTCACCCCCGGACAGGGAAGCTTTCTTT.

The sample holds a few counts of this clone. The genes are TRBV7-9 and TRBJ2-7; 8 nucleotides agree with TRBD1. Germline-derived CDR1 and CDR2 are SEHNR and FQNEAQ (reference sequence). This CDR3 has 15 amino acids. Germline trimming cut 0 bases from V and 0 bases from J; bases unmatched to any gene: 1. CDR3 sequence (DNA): TGTGCCAGCAGCTTAGCACAGGGGGACTCCTACGAGCAGTACTTC. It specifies CASSLAQGDSYEQYF. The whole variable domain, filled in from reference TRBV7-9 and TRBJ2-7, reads DTGVSQNPRHKITKRGQNVTFRCDPISEHNRLYWYRQTLGQGPEFLTYFQNEAQLEKSRLLSDRFSAERPKGSFSTLEIQRTEQGDSAMYLCASSLAQGDSYEQYFGPGTRLTVT.

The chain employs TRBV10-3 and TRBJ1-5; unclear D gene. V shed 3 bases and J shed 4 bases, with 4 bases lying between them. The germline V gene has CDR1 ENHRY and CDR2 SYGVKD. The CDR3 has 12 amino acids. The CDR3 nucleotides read TGTGCCATCAGTGAAGTAAATCAGCCCCAGCATTTT. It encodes CAISEVNQPQHF.

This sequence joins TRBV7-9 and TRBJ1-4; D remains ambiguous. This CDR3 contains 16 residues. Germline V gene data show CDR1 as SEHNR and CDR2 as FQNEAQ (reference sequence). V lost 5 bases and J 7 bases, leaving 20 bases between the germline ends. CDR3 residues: CASSPPKRRSSEKLFF. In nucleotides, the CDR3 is TGTGCCAGCAGCCCGCCGAAGCGGCGGAGTTCTGAAAAACTGTTTTTT.

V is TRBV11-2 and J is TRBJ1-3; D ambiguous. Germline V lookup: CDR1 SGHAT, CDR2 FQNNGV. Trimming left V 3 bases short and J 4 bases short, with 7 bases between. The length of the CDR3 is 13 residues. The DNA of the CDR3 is TGTGCCAGCAGCTTGGTAGTCGGAAACACCATATATTTT. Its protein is CASSLVVGNTIYF.

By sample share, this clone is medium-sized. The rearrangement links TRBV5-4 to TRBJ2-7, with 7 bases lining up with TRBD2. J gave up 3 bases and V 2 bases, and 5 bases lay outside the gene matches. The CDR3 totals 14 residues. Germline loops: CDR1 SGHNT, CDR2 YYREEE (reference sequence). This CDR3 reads CASSFERGYYEQYF. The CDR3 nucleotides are TGTGCCAGCAGCTTCGAGCGGGGCTACTACGAGCAGTACTTC.

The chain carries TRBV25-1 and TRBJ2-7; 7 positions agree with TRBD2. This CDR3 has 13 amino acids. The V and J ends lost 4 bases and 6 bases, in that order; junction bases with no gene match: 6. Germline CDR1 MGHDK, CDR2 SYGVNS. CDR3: CASSVGGDVEQYF. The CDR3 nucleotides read TGTGCCAGCAGTGTGGGGGGGGACGTCGAGCAGTACTTC.

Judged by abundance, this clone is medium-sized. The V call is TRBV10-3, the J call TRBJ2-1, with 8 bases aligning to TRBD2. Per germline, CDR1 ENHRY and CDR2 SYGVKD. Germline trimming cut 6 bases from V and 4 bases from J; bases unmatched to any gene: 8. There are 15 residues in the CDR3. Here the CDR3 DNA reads TGTGCCATCAGAAAGGAGCGGGGGAATTACAATGAGCAGTTCTTC. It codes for CAIRKERGNYNEQFF.

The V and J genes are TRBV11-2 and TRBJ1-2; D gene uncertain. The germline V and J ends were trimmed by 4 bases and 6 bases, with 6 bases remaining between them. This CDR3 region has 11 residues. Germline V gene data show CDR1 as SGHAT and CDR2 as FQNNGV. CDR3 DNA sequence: TGTGCCAGCAGCTCCGTAAATGGCTACACCTTC. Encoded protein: CASSSVNGYTF.